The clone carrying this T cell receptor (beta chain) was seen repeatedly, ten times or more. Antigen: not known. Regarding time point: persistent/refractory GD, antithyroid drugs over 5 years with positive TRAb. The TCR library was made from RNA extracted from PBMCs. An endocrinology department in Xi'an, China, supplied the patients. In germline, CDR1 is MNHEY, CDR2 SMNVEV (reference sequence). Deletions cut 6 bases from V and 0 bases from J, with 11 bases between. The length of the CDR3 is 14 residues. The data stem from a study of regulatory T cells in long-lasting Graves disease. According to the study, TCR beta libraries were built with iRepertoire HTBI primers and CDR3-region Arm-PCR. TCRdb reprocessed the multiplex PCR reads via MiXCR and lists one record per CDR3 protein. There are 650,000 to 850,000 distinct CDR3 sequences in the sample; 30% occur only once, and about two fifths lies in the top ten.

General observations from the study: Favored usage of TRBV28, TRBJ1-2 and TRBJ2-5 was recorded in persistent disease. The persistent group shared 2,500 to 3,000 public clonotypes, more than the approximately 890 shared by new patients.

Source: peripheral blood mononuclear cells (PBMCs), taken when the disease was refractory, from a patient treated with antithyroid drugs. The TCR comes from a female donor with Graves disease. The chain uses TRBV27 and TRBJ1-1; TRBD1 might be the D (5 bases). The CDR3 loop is CASRGVGLNTEAFF. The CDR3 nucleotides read TGTGCCAGCAGGGGGGTCGGCCTGAACACTGAAGCTTTCTTT.